This is a list of T cell receptor beta chains from one sample in a study of T cell repertoires in cytomegalovirus infection. From the reads, TCRdb called clonotypes with MiXCR, one entry per CDR3 protein. The data contain a few hundred thousand distinct CDR3 sequences, about a sixth of them singletons. Sequences were obtained from CD8+ T cells from PBMCs. These receptors were collected from a human donor in good health (CMV status not recorded). Some clones in this sample may be carry-over from other donors' samples. Each CDR3 is given with its conserved first and last residue.

>TRBV18|TRBJ2-5
CASSPWGQETQYF
>TRBV7-2|TRBJ2-7
CASSLWGTGSPDEQYF
>TRBV12-3/TRBV12-4|TRBJ1-1
CASQSYNRAIGAFF
>TRBV7-2|TRBJ2-1
CASSSNLFYEIAGDQFF
>TRBV14|TRBJ1-2
CASSQDPPAGRGYTF
>TRBV7-8|TRBJ2-2
CASSLISTGELFF
>TRBV6-1|TRBJ2-2
CASSTWQGGAGELFF
>TRBV12-3/TRBV12-4|TRBJ1-5
CASSPARYSNQPQHF
>TRBV3-1|TRBJ2-5
CASSQESDGGPTGTETQYF
>TRBV28|TRBJ1-2
CASSLGTQFDSNNYGYTF
>TRBV6-5|TRBJ2-5
CASSYSQGVPKTQYF
>TRBV6-1|TRBJ2-7
CASSDTIWRAALGEQYF
>TRBV20-1|TRBJ1-1
CSARDYKGNTEAFF
>TRBV20-1|TRBJ1-1
CSAHWLVNTEAFF